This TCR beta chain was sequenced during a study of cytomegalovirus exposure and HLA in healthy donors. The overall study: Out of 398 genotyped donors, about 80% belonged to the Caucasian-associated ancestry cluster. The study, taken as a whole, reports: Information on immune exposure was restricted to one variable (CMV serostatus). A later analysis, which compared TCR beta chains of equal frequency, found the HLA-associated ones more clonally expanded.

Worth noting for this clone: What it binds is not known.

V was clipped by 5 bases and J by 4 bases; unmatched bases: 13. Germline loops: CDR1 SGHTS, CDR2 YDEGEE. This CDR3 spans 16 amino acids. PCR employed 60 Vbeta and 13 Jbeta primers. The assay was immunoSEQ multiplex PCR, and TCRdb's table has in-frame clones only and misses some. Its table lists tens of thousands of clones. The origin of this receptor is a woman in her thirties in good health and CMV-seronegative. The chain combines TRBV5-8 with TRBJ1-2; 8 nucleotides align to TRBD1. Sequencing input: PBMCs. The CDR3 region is CASSLARLQGGYGYTF. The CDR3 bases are TGTGCCAGCAGTCTCGCGAGGCTACAGGGGGGCTATGGCTACACCTTC.